The entry that follows covers one TCR beta chain sequence. The sample comes from a study of blood T cell repertoires in COVID-19. Study-wide context: Sites in the United States, Italy and Spain provided acute and convalescent COVID-19 samples. Sources were T cells, B-cell-depleted T cells, or PBMCs; the material itself was cDNA or gDNA.

In the source study's methods: Amplification of reference gene primers was used by the study to estimate nucleated cell counts. Method: immunoSEQ multiplex PCR; TCRdb's copy keeps in-frame clones and lacks some. V and J calls and clone size are copied from that table; D and trimming were computed from the DNA. The sample lists roughly 340,000 clones; roughly 89% were seen once. Germline CDR1 and CDR2: KGHSH and LQKENI. The CDR3 sequence is 12 residues long. The V and J ends lost 7 bases and 5 bases, in that order; junction bases with no gene match: 1. The source is a woman in her late teens or twenties who had recovered from COVID-19. The sequencing input was peripheral blood. The chain is built from TRBV18 and TRBJ2-5; 10 bases agree with TRBD1. The CDR3 sequence is CASLGQGETQYF. The DNA for the CDR3 is TGTGCCAGCTTGGGACAGGGGGAGACCCAGTACTTC.